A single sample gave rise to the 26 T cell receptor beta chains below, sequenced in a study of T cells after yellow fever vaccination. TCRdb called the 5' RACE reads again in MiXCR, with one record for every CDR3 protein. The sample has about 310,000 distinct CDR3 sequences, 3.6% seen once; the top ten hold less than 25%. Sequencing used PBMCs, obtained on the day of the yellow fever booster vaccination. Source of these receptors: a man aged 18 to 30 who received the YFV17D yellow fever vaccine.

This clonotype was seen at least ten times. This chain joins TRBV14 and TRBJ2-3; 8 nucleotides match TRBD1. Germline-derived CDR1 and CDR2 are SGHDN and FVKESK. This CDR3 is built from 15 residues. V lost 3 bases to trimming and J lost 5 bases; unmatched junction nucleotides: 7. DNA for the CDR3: TGTGCCAGCAGCCATCGCGGCAGGGGGCGAGATACGCAGTATTTT. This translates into CASSHRGRGRDTQYF.

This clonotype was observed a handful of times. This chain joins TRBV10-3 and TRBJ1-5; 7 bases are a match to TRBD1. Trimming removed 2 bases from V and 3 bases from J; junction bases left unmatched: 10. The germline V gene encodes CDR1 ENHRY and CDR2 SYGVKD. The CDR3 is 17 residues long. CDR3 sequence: CAISETPRTGTNQPQHF. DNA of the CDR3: TGTGCCATCAGTGAGACCCCGCGGACAGGTACCAATCAGCCCCAGCATTTT.

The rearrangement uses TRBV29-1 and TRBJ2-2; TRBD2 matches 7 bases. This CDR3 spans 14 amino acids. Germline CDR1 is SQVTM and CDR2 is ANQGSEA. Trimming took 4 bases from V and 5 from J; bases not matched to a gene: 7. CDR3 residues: CSVAGLEGTGELFF. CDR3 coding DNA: TGCAGCGTTGCAGGACTAGAAGGTACCGGGGAGCTGTTTTTT.

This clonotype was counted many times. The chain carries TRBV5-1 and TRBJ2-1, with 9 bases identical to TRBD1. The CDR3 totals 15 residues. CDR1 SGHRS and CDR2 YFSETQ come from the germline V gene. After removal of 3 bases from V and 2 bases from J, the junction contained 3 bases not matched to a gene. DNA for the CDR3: TGCGCCAGCAGCTCGGGACAGGGAACCTACAATGAGCAGTTCTTC. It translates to CASSSGQGTYNEQFF.

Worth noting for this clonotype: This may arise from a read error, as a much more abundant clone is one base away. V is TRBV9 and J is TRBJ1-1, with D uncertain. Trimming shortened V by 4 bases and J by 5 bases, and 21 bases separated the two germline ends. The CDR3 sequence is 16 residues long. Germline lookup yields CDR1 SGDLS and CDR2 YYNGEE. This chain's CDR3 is CASSPLQISEATEAFF. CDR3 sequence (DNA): TGTGCCAGCAGCCCCCTTCAAATTTCAGAGGCAACTGAAGCTTTCTTT. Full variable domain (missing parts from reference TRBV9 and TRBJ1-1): DSGVTQTPKHLITATGQRVTLRCSPRSGDLSVYWYQQSLDQGLQFLIQYYNGEERAKGNILERFSAQQFPDLHSELNLSSLELGDSALYFCASSPLQISEATEAFFGQGTRLTVV.

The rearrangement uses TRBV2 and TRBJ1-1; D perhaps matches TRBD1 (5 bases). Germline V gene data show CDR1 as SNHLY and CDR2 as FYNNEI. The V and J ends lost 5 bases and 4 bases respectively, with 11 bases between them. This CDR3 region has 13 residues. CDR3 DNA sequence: TGTGCCAGCAGTCGTGACAGAACCACTGAAGCTTTCTTT. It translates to CASSRDRTTEAFF.

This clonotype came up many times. The CDR3 DNA sequence: TGCGCCAGCAGCGCCCAGCGGGGGGGCTCCTACGAGCAGTACTTC. Translation gives CASSAQRGGSYEQYF. The rearrangement uses TRBV5-1 and TRBJ2-7; 10 positions agree with TRBD2. Germline CDR1 and CDR2: SGHRS and YFSETQ. The CDR3 sequence is 15 residues long. V shed 4 bases, J shed 0 bases, and the junction held 4 bases outside the gene matches.

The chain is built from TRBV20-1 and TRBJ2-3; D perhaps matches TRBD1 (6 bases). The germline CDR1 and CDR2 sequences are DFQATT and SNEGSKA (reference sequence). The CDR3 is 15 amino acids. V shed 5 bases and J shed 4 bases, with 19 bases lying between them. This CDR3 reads CSARPTGFLADTQYF. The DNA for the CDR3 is TGCAGTGCTCGCCCTACAGGGTTCCTAGCAGATACGCAGTATTTT.

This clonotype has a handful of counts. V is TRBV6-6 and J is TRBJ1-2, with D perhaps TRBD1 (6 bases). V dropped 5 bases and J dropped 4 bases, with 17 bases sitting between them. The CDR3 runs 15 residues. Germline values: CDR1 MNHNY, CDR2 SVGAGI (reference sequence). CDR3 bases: TGTGCCAGCAGTCCCACAGGGATGGGTCGCTATGGCTACACCTTC. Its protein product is CASSPTGMGRYGYTF.

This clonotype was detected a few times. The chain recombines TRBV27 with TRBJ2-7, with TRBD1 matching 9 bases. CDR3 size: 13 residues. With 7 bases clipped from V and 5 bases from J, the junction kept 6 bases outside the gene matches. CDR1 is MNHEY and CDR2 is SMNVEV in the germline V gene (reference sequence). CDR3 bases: TGTGCCAGCAAGAGGACAGGGGCCCACGAGCAGTACTTC. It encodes CASKRTGAHEQYF.

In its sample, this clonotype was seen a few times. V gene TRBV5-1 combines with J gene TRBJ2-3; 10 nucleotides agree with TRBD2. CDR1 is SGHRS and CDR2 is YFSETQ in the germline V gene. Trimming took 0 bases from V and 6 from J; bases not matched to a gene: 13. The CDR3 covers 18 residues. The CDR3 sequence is CASSLEGASGGATDTQYF. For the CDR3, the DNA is TGCGCCAGCAGCTTGGAGGGGGCTAGCGGGGGCGCTACGGATACGCAGTATTTT.

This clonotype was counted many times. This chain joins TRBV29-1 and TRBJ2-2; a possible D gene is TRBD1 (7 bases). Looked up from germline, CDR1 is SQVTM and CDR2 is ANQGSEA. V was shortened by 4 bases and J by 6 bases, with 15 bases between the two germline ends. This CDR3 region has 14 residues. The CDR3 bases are TGCAGCGTTGTCGGGCAGGGGGGCGCCGGGGAGCTGTTTTTT. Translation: CSVVGQGGAGELFF.

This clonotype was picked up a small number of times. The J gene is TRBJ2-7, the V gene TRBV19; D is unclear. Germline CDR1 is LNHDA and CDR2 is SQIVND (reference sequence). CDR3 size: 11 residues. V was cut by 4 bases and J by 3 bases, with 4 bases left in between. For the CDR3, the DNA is TGTGCCAGTAGTAACTACTACGAGCAGTACTTC. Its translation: CASSNYYEQYF.

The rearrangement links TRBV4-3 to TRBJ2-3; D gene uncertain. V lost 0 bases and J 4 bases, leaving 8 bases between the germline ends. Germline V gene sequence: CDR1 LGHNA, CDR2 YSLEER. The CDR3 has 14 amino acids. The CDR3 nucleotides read TGCGCCAGCAGCCAAGATACGGGCCCAGATACGCAGTATTTT. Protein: CASSQDTGPDTQYF.

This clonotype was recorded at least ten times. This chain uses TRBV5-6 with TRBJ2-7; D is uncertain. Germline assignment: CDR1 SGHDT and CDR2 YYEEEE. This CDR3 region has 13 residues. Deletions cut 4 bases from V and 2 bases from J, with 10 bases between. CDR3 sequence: CASSVDRPYEQYF. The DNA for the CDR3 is TGTGCCAGCAGCGTCGACCGACCCTACGAGCAGTACTTC.

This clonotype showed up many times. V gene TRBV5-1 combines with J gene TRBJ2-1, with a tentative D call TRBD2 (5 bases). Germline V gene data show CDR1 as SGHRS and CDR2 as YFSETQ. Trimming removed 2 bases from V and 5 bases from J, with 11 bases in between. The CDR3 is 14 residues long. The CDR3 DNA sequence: TGCGCCAGCAGCTTCAGGAGCGGTAACAATGAGCAGTTCTTC. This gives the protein CASSFRSGNNEQFF.

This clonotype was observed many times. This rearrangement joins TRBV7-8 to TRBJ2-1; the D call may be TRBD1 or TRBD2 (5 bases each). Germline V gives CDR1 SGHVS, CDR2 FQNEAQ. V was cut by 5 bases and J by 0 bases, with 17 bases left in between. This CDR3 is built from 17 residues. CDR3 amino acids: CASSKYRDPSSYNEQFF. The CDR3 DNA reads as TGTGCCAGCAGCAAATACCGGGACCCAAGCTCCTACAATGAGCAGTTCTTC.

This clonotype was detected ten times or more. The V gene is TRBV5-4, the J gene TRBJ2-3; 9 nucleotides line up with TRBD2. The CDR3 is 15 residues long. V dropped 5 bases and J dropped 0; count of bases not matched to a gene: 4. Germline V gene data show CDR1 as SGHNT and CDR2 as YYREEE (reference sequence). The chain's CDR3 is CASRETSGSTDTQYF. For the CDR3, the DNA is TGTGCCAGCAGGGAGACTAGCGGCAGCACAGATACGCAGTATTTT.

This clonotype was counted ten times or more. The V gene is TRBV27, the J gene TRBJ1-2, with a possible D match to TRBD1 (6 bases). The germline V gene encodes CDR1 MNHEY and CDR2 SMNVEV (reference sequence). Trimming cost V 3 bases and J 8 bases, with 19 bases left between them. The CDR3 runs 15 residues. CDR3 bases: TGTGCCAGCAGTTTCTCTTCAGGGGCCTTTAGGGGCTACACCTTC. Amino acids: CASSFSSGAFRGYTF.

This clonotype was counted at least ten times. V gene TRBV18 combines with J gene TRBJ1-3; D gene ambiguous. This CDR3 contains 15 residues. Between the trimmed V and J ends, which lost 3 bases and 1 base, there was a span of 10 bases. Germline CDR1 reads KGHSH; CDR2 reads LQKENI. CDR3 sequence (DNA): TGTGCCAGCTCACCTCGCCAAGAGTCTGGAAACACCATATATTTT. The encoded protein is CASSPRQESGNTIYF.

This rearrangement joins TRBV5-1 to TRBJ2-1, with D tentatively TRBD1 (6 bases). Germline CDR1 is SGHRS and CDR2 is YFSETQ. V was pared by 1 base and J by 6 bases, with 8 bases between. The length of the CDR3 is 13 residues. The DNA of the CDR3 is TGCGCCAGCAGCTTGAAACAGGGCAATGAGCAGTTCTTC. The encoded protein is CASSLKQGNEQFF.

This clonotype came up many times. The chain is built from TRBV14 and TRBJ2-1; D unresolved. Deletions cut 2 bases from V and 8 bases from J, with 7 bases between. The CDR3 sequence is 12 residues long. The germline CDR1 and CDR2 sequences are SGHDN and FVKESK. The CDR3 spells CASSQYRDEQFF. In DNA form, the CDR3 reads TGTGCCAGCAGCCAATACCGGGATGAGCAGTTCTTC.

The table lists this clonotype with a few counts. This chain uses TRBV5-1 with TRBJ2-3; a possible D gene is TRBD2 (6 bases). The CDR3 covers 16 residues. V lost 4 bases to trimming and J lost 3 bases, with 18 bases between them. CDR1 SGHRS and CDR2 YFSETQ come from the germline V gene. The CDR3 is CASSPGPGTWTDTQYF. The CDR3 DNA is TGCGCCAGCAGCCCGGGTCCCGGGACTTGGACAGATACGCAGTATTTT.

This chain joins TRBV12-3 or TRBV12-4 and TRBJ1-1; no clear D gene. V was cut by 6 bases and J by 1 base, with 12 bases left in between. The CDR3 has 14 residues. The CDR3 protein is CASRRPPGNTEAFF. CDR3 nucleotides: TGTGCCAGCAGGCGCCCCCCCGGGAACACTGAAGCTTTCTTT.

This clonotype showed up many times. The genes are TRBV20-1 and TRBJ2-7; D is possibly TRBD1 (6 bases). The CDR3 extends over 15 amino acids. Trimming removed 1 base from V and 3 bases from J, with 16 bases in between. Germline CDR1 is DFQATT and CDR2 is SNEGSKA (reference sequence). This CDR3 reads CSARGGGRFDYEQYF. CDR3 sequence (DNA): TGCAGTGCTAGAGGAGGGGGAAGGTTCGACTACGAGCAGTACTTC.

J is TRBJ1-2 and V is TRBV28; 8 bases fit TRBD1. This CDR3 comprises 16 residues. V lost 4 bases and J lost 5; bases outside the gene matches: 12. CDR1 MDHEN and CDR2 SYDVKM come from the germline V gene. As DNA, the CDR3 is TGTGCCAGCAGTTCGCATCAGGGGGCTTCAGGGTATGGCTACACCTTC. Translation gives CASSSHQGASGYGYTF.